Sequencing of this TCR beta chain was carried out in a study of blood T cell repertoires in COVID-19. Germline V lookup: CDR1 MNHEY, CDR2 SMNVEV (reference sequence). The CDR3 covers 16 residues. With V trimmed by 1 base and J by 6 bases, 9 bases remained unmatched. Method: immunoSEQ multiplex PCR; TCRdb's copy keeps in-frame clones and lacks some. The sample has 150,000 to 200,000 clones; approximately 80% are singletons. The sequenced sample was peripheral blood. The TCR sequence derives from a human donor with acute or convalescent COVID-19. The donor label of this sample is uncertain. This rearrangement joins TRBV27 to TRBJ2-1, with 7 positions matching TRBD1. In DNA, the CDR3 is TGTGCCAGCAGTTTATTACGACAGGGTGTGGGCAATGAGCAGTTCTTC. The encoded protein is CASSLLRQGVGNEQFF.